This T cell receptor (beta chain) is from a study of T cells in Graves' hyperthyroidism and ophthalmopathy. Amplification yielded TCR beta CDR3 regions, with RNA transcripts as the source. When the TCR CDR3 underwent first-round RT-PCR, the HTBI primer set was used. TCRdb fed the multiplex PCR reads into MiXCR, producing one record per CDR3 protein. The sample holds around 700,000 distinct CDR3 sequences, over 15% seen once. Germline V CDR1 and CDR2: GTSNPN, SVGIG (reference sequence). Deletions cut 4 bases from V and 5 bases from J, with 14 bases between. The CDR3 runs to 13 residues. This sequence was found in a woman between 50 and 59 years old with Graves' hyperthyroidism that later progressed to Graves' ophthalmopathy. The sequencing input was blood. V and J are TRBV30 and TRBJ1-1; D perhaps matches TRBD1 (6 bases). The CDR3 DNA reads TGTGCCTGGACGGGTGGGGGCAGAACTGAAGCTTTCTTT. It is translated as CAWTGGGRTEAFF.